The 22 T cell receptor beta chains in this list originate from one sample, sequenced in a study of tumor-infiltrating lymphocytes in primary liver carcinoma (dated by TCRdb to the late 2010s). Without any cell sorting, total RNA and DNA were extracted together from about 19-30 mg of bulk tissue using the AllPrep DNA/RNA mini kit. The listed sequencing device is Illumina HiSeq 2500. TCRbeta-specific cDNA was reverse-transcribed from approximately 460 ng total RNA using a constant-region primer and ProtoScript II reverse transcriptase. TCRbeta libraries were built with three nested multiplex PCR rounds, a slightly modified ARM-PCR procedure. Each of the first two PCR rounds ran for 9 to 11 cycles using multiplex TRBV1-TRBV30 forward primers together with a Cbeta reverse primer. TCRdb reworked the public reads: Q25 trimming with fastp, MiXCR clone assembly, productive beta chains retained. CDR3 protein sequences are deduplicated, and each keeps its most common genes and DNA. Within this sample are roughly 24,000 distinct CDR3 sequences, with roughly four fifths of them counted one time only. Of the sample, under 35% is held by the ten largest clones.

The sample comprised liver tumor tissue from sampling region 5. Taken with the paper, the label for cell subset or site translates to: tumor region T5, tumor centre. These receptors came from a woman in her thirties with primary liver carcinoma and hepatitis B virus infection.

Notes on this clonotype: At one end, the junction sequence differs from germline, possibly due to a read error. The rearrangement joins TRBV10-3 to TRBJ2-1; 8 positions match TRBD2. The CDR3 extends over 16 amino acids. The germline V gene encodes CDR1 ENHRY and CDR2 SYGVKD. For the CDR3, the DNA is TGTGCCATCGGTGAGTCCATGGCGGGAGGTCCCGATGGGCAGTTCTTC. Its protein is CAIGESMAGGPDGQFF.

Notes on this clonotype: Relative to the germline gene, one junction end is altered; a read error may explain this. The rearrangement joins TRBV4-3 to TRBJ2-3; no reliable D call. The length of the CDR3 is 18 residues. Germline lookup yields CDR1 LGHNA and CDR2 YSLEER. CDR3 sequence: CANSRPVWLGDPDDTQYF. CDR3 in DNA: TGCGCCAACAGCCGGCCGGTCTGGCTGGGTGATCCCGATGATACGCAGTATTTT.

As for this clonotype: A read error may account for a junction end that differs from germline. This chain connects TRBV28 to TRBJ2-7; D remains unclear. Germline V gene data show CDR1 as MDHEN and CDR2 as SYDVKM. This CDR3 contains 14 residues. The CDR3 sequence is CASSLGSLVYKQYF. CDR3 sequence (DNA): TGTGCCAGCAGTTTGGGCTCATTGGTCTACAAGCAGTACTTC.

Comments on this clonotype: One end of the junction fails to match germline, which may point to a read error. The chain couples TRBV6-1 to TRBJ2-2; D may match TRBD1 or TRBD2 (6 bases each). Per the germline V gene, CDR1 is MNHNS and CDR2 is SASEGT. The CDR3 contains 19 residues. The CDR3 DNA reads as TGTGCCAACAGTGAAACCCTTCCCGGGGGCGCCACGAAGACCGGGGAGCTGTTTTTT. Protein: CANSETLPGGATKTGELFF.

With respect to this clonotype: One end of the junction varies from germline; a read error may be responsible. CDR3 residues: CASSQDEGSSYNEQFF. For the CDR3, the DNA is TGCGCCAGCAGCCAAGATGAGGGAAGTTCCTATAATGAGCAGTTCTTC. This chain joins TRBV4-3 and TRBJ2-1; the D gene is possibly TRBD2 (5 bases). CDR1 is LGHNA and CDR2 is YSLEER in the germline V gene. The CDR3 runs 16 residues.

A note on this clonotype: At one boundary the junction diverges from the germline segment, which might be a read error. The chain combines TRBV4-1 with TRBJ2-1, with D perhaps matching TRBD2 (6 bases). The CDR3 is made up of 15 amino acids. CDR1 and CDR2 from the germline V gene are MGHRA and YSYEKL. The CDR3 reads CAGSHDGLARDDQFF. Written as DNA, the CDR3 is TGCGCCGGCAGCCATGATGGTCTAGCGAGGGATGATCAGTTCTTC.

This clonotype qualifies as medium-sized (0.01 to 0.1%). The chain joins TRBV5-4 to TRBJ2-1; tentative D call: TRBD2 (5 bases). V gave up 0 bases and J gave up 5 bases, with 12 bases separating them. Germline-derived CDR1 and CDR2 are SGHNT and YYREEE (reference sequence). This CDR3 is 15 amino acids long. CDR3 sequence: CASSLAGTRDNEQFF. Written as DNA, the CDR3 is TGTGCCAGCAGCTTGGCCGGCACTAGAGACAATGAGCAGTTCTTC.

This clonotype was observed a few times. One junction end does not reproduce the germline sequence, and a read error may be involved. The rearrangement uses TRBV28 and TRBJ2-7, with D perhaps being TRBD1 or TRBD2 (5 bases each). The germline V gene encodes CDR1 MDHEN and CDR2 SYDVKM. The CDR3 spans 17 residues. CDR3 sequence reads: CASTLGPGQSSSYGQYF. The CDR3 DNA is TGTGCCAGCACTCTTGGCCCGGGGCAGTCGAGCTCCTACGGGCAGTACTTC.

On this clonotype itself: A junction boundary mismatches the germline segment, possibly from a read error. As DNA, the CDR3 is TGCTCCAGCAGGCTCCTGGCTGAGTACACAAATACGCAGTATTTT. Translating gives CSSRLLAEYTNTQYF. The rearrangement links TRBV6-1 to TRBJ2-3, with unresolved D. The length of the CDR3 is 15 residues. Germline V gene sequence: CDR1 MNHNS, CDR2 SASEGT.

Of note for this clonotype: Relative to the germline gene, one junction end is altered; a read error may explain this. The chain recombines TRBV11-2 with TRBJ2-7; D is undetermined. The length of the CDR3 is 13 residues. Germline V gene sequence: CDR1 SGHAT, CDR2 FQNNGV. The CDR3 reads CASCPSNTGEQCF. DNA of the CDR3: TGTGCCAGCTGTCCCTCTAATACGGGCGAGCAGTGCTTC.

Details on this clonotype: At one boundary the junction diverges from the germline segment, which might be a read error. V is TRBV14 and J is TRBJ1-1, with no clear D. There are 14 residues in the CDR3. Germline assignment: CDR1 SGHDN and CDR2 FVKESK. CDR3 nucleotides: TGTGCCAGCGGCCCCCCCGGCATGAACACTGAAGCTTTATTT. This sequence encodes CASGPPGMNTEALF.

On this clonotype itself: Given the absence of the conserved phenylalanine or tryptophan at the CDR3 end, a read error is likely. This chain links TRBV14 with TRBJ2-7; 11 bases line up with TRBD1. The CDR3 loop spans 14 amino acids. After removal of 5 bases from V and 3 bases from J, the junction contained 3 bases not matched to a gene. The germline gives CDR1 SGHDN, CDR2 FVKESK. This CDR3 reads CASSSGTGGYEQYL. The DNA of the CDR3 is TGTGCCAGCAGCTCGGGGACAGGGGGCTACGAGCAGTACTTA.

This clonotype qualifies as large. The J gene is TRBJ2-1, the V gene TRBV11-2; D uncertain. The CDR3 covers 15 residues. CDR1 and CDR2 from the germline V gene are SGHAT and FQNNGV. V lost 3 bases, J lost 5 bases, and 14 bases lay in between. The CDR3 DNA sequence: TGTGCCAGCAGCTTGTTGGAGCGAGCTAACAATGAGCAGTTCTTC. It is translated as CASSLLERANNEQFF.

With respect to this clonotype: An end of the junction differs from the germline gene, which may be a read error. The chain is built from TRBV4-3 and TRBJ2-7; the D gene could be TRBD1 or TRBD2 (5 bases each). Germline V gene lookup returns CDR1 LGHNA and CDR2 YSLEER. The length of the CDR3 is 18 residues. The CDR3 sequence is CASSQAVTRGHISYEQYF. CDR3 nucleotide sequence: TGCGCCAGCAGTCAAGCTGTGACGAGGGGTCACATTAGCTACGAGCAATACTTC.

Ten or more counts support this clonotype. This rearrangement joins TRBV11-2 to TRBJ2-1, with D possibly being TRBD2 (5 bases). CDR3 length: 15 residues. Trimming removed 5 bases at V and 2 bases at J, with 13 bases between. Germline CDR1 reads SGHAT; CDR2 reads FQNNGV. Here the CDR3 reads CASSPGGGTYNEQFF. The CDR3 DNA follows: TGTGCCAGCAGCCCAGGAGGAGGCACCTACAATGAGCAGTTCTTC.

In regard to this clonotype: At one end the junction does not follow the germline gene, possibly because of a read error. V gene TRBV30 combines with J gene TRBJ2-1, with D tentatively TRBD1 (6 bases). The germline CDR1 and CDR2 sequences are GTSNPN and SVGIG (reference sequence). CDR3 length equals 13 residues. The CDR3 nucleotides read TGCGCTAGGGGGACGCCGACCAACAATGAGCATTTCTTC. It is translated as CARGTPTNNEHFF. The variable domain in full, completed from reference TRBV30 and TRBJ2-1, reads SQTIHQWPATLVQPVGSPLSLECTVEGTSNPNLYWYRQAAGRGLQLLFYSVGIGQISSEVPQNLSASRPQDRQFILSSKKLLLSDSGFYLCARGTPTNNEHFFGPGTRLTVL.

This clonotype was observed a few times. The chain has TRBV6-1 and TRBJ2-3, with D perhaps TRBD1 or TRBD2 (5 bases each). V was pared by 3 bases and J by 11 bases, with 15 bases between. Germline assignment: CDR1 MNHNS and CDR2 SASEGT. CDR3 length: 13 amino acids. CDR3 bases: TGTGCCAGCAGTGAGGGGGTAGTGGTTATGCAGTATTTT. Translated: CASSEGVVVMQYF.

Within the sample, this clonotype is medium-sized. The genes are TRBV14 and TRBJ2-2; the D gene is possibly TRBD1 (6 bases). The length of the CDR3 is 14 residues. V was pared by 5 bases and J by 1 base, with 8 bases between. Germline V gene data show CDR1 as SGHDN and CDR2 as FVKESK. Written as DNA, the CDR3 is TGTGCCAGCAGCTGGACAGTGAACACCGGGGAGCTGTTTTTT. This encodes CASSWTVNTGELFF.

This clonotype appeared a few times. The junction differs from germline at one of its ends, possibly a read error. The rearrangement joins TRBV12-3 or TRBV12-4 to TRBJ1-3, with D perhaps TRBD1 (6 bases). This CDR3 is built from 12 residues. DNA of the CDR3: TGTGCCTGCAGTTTAAGGGGGGAGGCCATATATTTT. Protein sequence: CACSLRGEAIYF.

This clonotype occurred many times. At one end the junction does not follow the germline gene, possibly because of a read error. V gene TRBV6-5 combines with J gene TRBJ2-1; 9 bases are a match to TRBD2. The CDR3 is 15 amino acids. The germline V gene encodes CDR1 MNHEY and CDR2 SVGAGI. The CDR3 here is CASSYSGLASDEQLF. The CDR3 coding sequence is TGTGCCAGCAGTTACTCTGGACTAGCGTCGGATGAGCAGTTATTC.

A note on this clonotype: The junction differs from germline at one of its ends, possibly a read error. V usage is TRBV28 and J usage is TRBJ1-1; D gene ambiguous. The CDR3 sequence is 14 residues long. The germline V gene encodes CDR1 MDHEN and CDR2 SYDVKM. The CDR3 reads CASGFVPLNTEAFF. The DNA for the CDR3 is TGTGCCAGCGGTTTTGTCCCTTTGAACACTGAAGCTTTCTTT.

Concerning this clonotype itself: Germline and junction disagree at one end, which may indicate a read error. This rearrangement joins TRBV6-5 to TRBJ2-7; TRBD1 is a possible D gene (6 bases). Germline V CDR1 and CDR2: MNHEY, SVGAGI. The CDR3 totals 15 residues. The CDR3 loop is CAGCYKDSSSYDQYF. Written as DNA, the CDR3 is TGTGCCGGCTGTTACAAGGACAGCAGCTCCTACGATCAGTACTTC.